These T cell receptor beta chains were read from a single sample in a study of blood T cell repertoires in COVID-19. Data came from immunoSEQ multiplex PCR; TCRdb stores just in-frame clones and leaves some out. This table holds some 120,000 clones, 70% to 90% found once. Sequencing input: peripheral blood. These TCRs come from a woman aged 55-75 years with acute or convalescent COVID-19. Both conserved end residues are part of each CDR3. A D gene is named only where the DNA matches it firmly. Clone size is shown for a subset of rows, as once, few, many or a class of expanded clone.

clone size	D gene	V gene	J gene	CDR3 protein	CDR3 DNA
-	-	TRBV21-1	TRBJ2-2	CATHLDRVNLAGTELFF	TGTGCCACCCACTTGGACAGGGTGAATCTAGCGGGAACGGAGCTGTTTTTT
-	-	TRBV29-1	TRBJ1-2	CSVARTEGFSYGYTF	TGCAGCGTTGCGCGGACAGAGGGCTTTAGCTATGGCTACACCTTC
-	-	TRBV27	TRBJ1-1	CASSHNGNSEAFF	TGTGCCAGCAGTCATAACGGTAACAGTGAAGCTTTCTTT
-	-	TRBV19	TRBJ1-1	CASSIGRRSEAFF	TGTGCCAGTAGTATAGGACGGAGAAGTGAAGCTTTCTTT
-	-	TRBV28	TRBJ1-1	CASRSFQEAFF	TGTGCCAGCAGATCCTTCCAAGAGGCTTTCTTT
-	-	TRBV9	TRBJ2-1	CASSVAPGFYNEQFF	TGTGCCAGCAGCGTAGCCCCGGGGTTCTACAATGAGCAGTTCTTC
-	TRBD1	TRBV3-1/TRBV3-2	TRBJ1-2	CASSQGGQNYGYTF	TGTGCCAGCAGCCAAGGGGGACAGAACTATGGCTACACCTTC
-	TRBD2	TRBV27	TRBJ2-3	CASSLASGSTDTQYF	TGTGCCAGCAGTTTAGCTAGCGGGAGCACAGATACGCAGTATTTT
-	-	TRBV7-9	TRBJ1-1	CASSFGQLNTEAFF	TGTGCCAGCAGCTTCGGACAGTTGAACACTGAAGCTTTCTTT
-	TRBD1	TRBV7-2	TRBJ2-7	CASLRQGASYEQYF	TGTGCCAGCCTGAGACAGGGGGCTTCTTACGAGCAGTACTTC
once	-	TRBV6-5	TRBJ1-2	CAIEGYGGYTF	TGTGCCATCGAGGGTTACGGCGGCTACACCTTC
-	-	TRBV9	TRBJ1-3	CASSVAAGVGNTIYF	TGTGCCAGCAGCGTAGCGGCAGGGGTTGGAAACACCATATATTTT
-	TRBD1	TRBV27	TRBJ1-6	CASSLSQGTYNSPLHF	TGTGCCAGCAGTTTATCACAGGGGACCTACAATTCACCCCTCCACTTT
-	-	TRBV11-1	TRBJ2-1	CASRGQSSYNEQFF	TGTGCCAGCAGGGGGCAGAGCTCCTACAATGAGCAGTTCTTC
-	-	TRBV25-1	TRBJ1-1	CASRPQTGLRTEAFF	TGTGCCAGCCGGCCCCAGACAGGTCTCAGGACTGAAGCTTTCTTT
-	TRBD2	TRBV28	TRBJ2-1	CASSLSGGSSYNEQFF	TGTGCCAGCAGTTTATCGGGCGGGAGCTCCTACAATGAGCAGTTCTTC
-	-	TRBV5-4	TRBJ2-3	CASSPGGASAQADTQYF	TGTGCCAGCAGCCCAGGAGGGGCTAGCGCCCAGGCAGATACGCAGTATTTT